Sequencing of this T cell receptor beta chain was carried out in a study of blood T cell repertoires in COVID-19. Study-level information: The analysed material was cDNA or gDNA that came from T cells, B-cell-depleted T cells, or PBMCs.

J lost 0 bases, V lost 1 base, and 8 bases had no gene match. The CDR3 length is 20 residues. From germline, CDR1 is LGHNA and CDR2 YNFKEQ. Enrollees, about 18 to 95 years old, lived in 24 US areas. Here immunoSEQ multiplex PCR was the method, and the copy in TCRdb shows in-frame clones only, minus some. The repertoire holds a few hundred thousand clones, with roughly 91% as singletons. This chain joins TRBV4-2 and TRBJ2-5; TRBD2 aligns across 16 bases. The specimen was PBMCs or T cells enriched from blood (not recorded which). This receptor was taken from a man aged 35-49 years who had recovered from COVID-19. CDR3 nucleotide sequence: TGTGCCAGCAGCCAAGGCTCGGGACTAGCGGGGGGGAGATACCAAGAGACCCAGTACTTC. Amino acids: CASSQGSGLAGGRYQETQYF.